This T cell receptor beta chain was sequenced for a study of control samples from healthy donors and cancer patients. The table came from immunoSEQ multiplex PCR; TCRdb's copy has only in-frame clones and leaves some out. The sample lists 65,000 to 80,000 clones; about 90% were seen once. This clonotype originated in a woman aged 55-75 years with head and neck cancer. Sample: PBMCs.

The CDR3: CASSLAAAENSPLHF. CDR3 DNA sequence: TGTGCCAGCAGCTTAGCGGCAGCCGAGAATTCACCCCTCCACTTT. The chain carries TRBV7-9 and TRBJ1-6; D call uncertain. V dropped 0 bases and J dropped 7 bases, with 10 bases sitting between them. This CDR3 comprises 15 residues. From germline, CDR1 is SEHNR and CDR2 FQNEAQ (reference sequence).